This T cell receptor beta chain comes out of a study of somatic mutations in cytotoxic T cells in rheumatoid arthritis (TCRdb year 2017). About the investigation overall: Patient peripheral blood (around 30 ml EDTA) was drawn right after diagnosis and before any treatment started. Some T-cell populations stained with V beta antibodies were sorted by flow on a FACSAria II or Sony SH800 to nearly 100% purity, with sorted V beta1+ cells additionally subjected to TCRB sequencing. To characterize clonality, the study used TCRB deep sequencing while asking whether somatic mutations are carried by expanded CD8+ T-cell clones in newly diagnosed, untreated rheumatoid arthritis. A total of 55 to 75 rheumatoid arthritis patients and more than 15 healthy controls underwent TCRB deep sequencing. Patients and controls did not essentially differ in median age, which was nearly identical between the groups. Broader findings and caveats from the paper: Healthy controls showed no age-related increase in CD8+ clonality, whereas patients did (Spearman r of about 0.5). CD8+ T-cell clonality did not differ significantly between rheumatoid arthritis patients and age-matched healthy controls. The expanded CD8+ clones had unknown antigen targets, and not appearing in virus-specific databases did not rule out that they were virus-specific. No adjustment for multiple comparisons was made for the slight TRBV07 underrepresentation in patients. In about an eighth of the roughly 65 patients the largest CD8+ clone exceeded 20% of CD8+ cells, and several identical CD8+ TCRB sequences were shared between blood and synovial fluid.

This clone has just a few counts. Its antigen has not been determined. No much larger clone exists at a distance of one base, and base qualities are not known. The CDR3 sequence holds 13 residues, the cysteine and phenylalanine included. Here the CDR3 DNA is all that survives: 39 bases in frame from base 1. The germline V gene encodes CDR1 SQVTM and CDR2 ANQGSEA. V sheds 7 bases and J sheds 6 bases, leaving 15 bases between their ends. The immunoSEQ assay was applied to genomic DNA for TCRB CDR3 sequencing. As for the original processing: When patient CD8+ clones exceeding 1% were checked against published virus-specific TCRB sequences, only a few matched. Analyses were restricted to productive TCRB rearrangements. Defining a clone by its unique TCRB CDR3 sequence, the study calculated clonality as a productive clonality index derived from Shannon entropy. Repertoire overlap between two samples was calculated from the template counts of each clone relative to total templates per sample. V-gene usage from TCRB sequencing and V-gene usage measured by flow cytometry were correlated (Spearman r of 0.6 to 0.7). Here the immuneACCESS table is served through TCRdb, limited to in-frame sequences with V and J called. Missing clones are a known gap in these copies; in checked studies unresolved V genes cover under half, and the rest lacks a known reason. V and J calls and clone size follow that table, whereas D and trimming were derived from the DNA. In all, the sample holds 15,000 to 20,000 clones, and around 83% of those were seen once. The ten largest clones capture roughly 27% of the sample.

Positive magnetic bead selection on an AutoMACS was used to isolate CD4+ and CD8+ cells, with flow cytometry used to check purity. After a first flow cytometry screen using a TCR V beta antibody panel, clonal expansions were characterized through TCRB deep sequencing of sorted CD8+ fractions. Ficoll-Paque PLUS density gradient separation was used to isolate peripheral blood mononuclear cells. DNA from CD4-enriched, CD8-enriched or PBMC samples was extracted using Nucleospin Tissue or Tissue XS kits and then quantified on a Qubit 2.0 fluorometer. The sample was CD8+ T cells sorted from blood. In this chain, TRBV29-1 is recombined with TRBJ2-2, with a weak D call of TRBD1 (6 bases match). This receptor was identified in an adult with rheumatoid arthritis. The CDR3 amino acid sequence is: CSGLQGRPGELFF. The DNA sequence is TGCAGCGGGTTACAGGGACGCCCCGGGGAGCTGTTTTTT.